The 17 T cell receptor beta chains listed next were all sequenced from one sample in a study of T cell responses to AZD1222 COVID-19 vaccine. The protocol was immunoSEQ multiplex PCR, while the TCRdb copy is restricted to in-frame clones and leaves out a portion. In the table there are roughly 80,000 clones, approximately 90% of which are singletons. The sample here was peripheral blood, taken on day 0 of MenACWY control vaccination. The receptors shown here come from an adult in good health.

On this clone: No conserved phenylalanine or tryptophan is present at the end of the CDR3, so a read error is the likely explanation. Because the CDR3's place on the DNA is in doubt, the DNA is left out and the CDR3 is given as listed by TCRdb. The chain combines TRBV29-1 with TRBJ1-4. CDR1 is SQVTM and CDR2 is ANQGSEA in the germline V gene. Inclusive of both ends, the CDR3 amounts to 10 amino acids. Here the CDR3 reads CSGGLRQMFS.

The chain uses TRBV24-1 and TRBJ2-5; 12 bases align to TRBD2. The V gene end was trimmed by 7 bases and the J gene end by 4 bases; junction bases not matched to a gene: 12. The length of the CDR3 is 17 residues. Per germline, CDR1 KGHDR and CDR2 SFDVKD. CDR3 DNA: TGTGCCACCAGCCCTGGGGCTAGCGGGAGGGATGGAGAGACCCAGTACTTC. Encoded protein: CATSPGASGRDGETQYF.

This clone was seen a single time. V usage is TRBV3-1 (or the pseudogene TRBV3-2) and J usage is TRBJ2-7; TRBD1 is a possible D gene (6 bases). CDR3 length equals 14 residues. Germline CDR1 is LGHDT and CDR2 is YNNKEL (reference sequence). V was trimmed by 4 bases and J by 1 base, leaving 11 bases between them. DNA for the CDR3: TGTGCCAGCAGCCGCGGAACAGGGTCCTACGAGCAGTACTTC. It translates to CASSRGTGSYEQYF.

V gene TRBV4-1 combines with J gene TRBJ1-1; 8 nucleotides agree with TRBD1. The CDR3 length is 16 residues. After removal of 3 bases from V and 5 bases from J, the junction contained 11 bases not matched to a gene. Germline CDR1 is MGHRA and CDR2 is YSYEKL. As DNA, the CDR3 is TGCGCCAGCAGCCAGGGGAGACAGGGGACTCGGACTGAAGCTTTCTTT. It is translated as CASSQGRQGTRTEAFF.

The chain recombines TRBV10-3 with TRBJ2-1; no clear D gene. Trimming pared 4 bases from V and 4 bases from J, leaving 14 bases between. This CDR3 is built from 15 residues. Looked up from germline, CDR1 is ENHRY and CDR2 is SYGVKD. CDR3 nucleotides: TGTGCCATCAGTGCGGAGAGCAGCCCGTACAATGAGCAGTTCTTC. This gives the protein CAISAESSPYNEQFF.

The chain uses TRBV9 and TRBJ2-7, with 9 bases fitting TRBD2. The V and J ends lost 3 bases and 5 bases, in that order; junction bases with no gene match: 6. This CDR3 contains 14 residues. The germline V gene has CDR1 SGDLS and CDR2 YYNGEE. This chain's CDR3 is CASSGSGRYDEQYF. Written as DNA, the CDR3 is TGTGCCAGCAGCGGCAGCGGGAGGTATGACGAGCAGTACTTC. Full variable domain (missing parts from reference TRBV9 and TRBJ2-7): DSGVTQTPKHLITATGQRVTLRCSPRSGDLSVYWYQQSLDQGLQFLIQYYNGEERAKGNILERFSAQQFPDLHSELNLSSLELGDSALYFCASSGSGRYDEQYFGPGTRLTVT.

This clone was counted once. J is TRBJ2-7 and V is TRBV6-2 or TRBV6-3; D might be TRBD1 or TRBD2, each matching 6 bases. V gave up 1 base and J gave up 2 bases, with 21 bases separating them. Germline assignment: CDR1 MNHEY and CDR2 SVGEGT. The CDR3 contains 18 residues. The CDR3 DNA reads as TGTGCCAGCAGTTACTTGGGGGCGTCGAGCGGGCTTCCCTACGAGCAGTACTTC. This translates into CASSYLGASSGLPYEQYF.

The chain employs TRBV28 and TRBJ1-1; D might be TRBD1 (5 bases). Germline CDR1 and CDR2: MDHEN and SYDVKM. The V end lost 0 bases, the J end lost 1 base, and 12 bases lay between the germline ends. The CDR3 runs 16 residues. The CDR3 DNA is TGTGCCAGCAGTTTATGGGGGGAACATGAGAACACTGAAGCTTTCTTT. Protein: CASSLWGEHENTEAFF. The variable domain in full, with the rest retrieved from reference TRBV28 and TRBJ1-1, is DVKVTQSSRYLVKRTGEKVFLECVQDMDHENMFWYRQDPGLGLRLIYFSYDVKMKEKGDIPEGYSVSREKKERFSLILESASTNQTSMYLCASSLWGEHENTEAFFGQGTRLTVV.

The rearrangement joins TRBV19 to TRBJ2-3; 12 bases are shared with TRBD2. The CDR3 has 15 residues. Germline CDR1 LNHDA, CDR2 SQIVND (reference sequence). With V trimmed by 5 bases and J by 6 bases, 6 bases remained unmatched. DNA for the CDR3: TGTGCCAGTAGTCCTCTAGCGGGAGGGCCGGATACGCAGTATTTT. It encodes CASSPLAGGPDTQYF.

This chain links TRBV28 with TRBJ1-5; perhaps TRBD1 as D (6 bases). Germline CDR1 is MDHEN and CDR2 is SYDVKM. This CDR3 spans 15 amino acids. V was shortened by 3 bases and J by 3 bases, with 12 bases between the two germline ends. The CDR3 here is CASSFLGQLNQPQHF. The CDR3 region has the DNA TGTGCCAGCAGTTTTCTAGGACAGCTCAATCAGCCCCAGCATTTT.

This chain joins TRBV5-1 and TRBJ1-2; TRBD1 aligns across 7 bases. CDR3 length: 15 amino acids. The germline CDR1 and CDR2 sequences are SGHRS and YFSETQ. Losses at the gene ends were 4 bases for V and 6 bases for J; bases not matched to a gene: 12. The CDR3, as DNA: TGCGCCAGCAGCAGGGACAGCGAAGGGTTTGATGGCTACACCTTC. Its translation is CASSRDSEGFDGYTF.

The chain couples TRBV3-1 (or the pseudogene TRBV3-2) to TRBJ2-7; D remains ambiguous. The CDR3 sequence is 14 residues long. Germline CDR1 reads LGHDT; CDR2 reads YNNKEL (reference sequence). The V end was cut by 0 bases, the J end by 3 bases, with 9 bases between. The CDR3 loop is CASSQEGVVYEQYF. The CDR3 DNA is TGTGCCAGCAGCCAAGAAGGCGTTGTCTACGAGCAGTACTTC.

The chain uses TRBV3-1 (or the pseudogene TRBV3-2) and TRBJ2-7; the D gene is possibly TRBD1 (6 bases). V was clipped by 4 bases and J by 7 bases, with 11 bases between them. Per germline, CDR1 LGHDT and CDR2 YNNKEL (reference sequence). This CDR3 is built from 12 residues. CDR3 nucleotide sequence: TGTGCCAGCAGCCTAACAGGGAGAGAGCAGTACTTC. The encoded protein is CASSLTGREQYF.

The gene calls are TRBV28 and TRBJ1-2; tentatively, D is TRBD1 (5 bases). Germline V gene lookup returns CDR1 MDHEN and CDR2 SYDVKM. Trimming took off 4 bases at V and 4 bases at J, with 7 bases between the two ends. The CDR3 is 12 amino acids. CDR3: CASSSDIYGYTF. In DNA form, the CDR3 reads TGTGCCAGCAGTTCGGACATCTATGGCTACACCTTC.

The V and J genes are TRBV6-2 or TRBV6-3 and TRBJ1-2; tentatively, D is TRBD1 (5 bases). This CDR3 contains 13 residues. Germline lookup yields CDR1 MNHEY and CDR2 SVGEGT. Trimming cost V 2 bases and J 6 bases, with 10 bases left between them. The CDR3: CASSYAVGDGYTF. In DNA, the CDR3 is TGTGCCAGCAGTTACGCTGTGGGGGATGGCTACACCTTC.

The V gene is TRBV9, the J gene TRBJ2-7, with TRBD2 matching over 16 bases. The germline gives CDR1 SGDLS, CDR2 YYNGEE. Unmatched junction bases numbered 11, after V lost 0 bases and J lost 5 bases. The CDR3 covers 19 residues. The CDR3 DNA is TGTGCCAGCAGCGTAGGGGCCGGGACTAGCGGGAGGGTGACCCACGAGCAGTACTTC. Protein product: CASSVGAGTSGRVTHEQYF. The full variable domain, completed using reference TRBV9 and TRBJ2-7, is DSGVTQTPKHLITATGQRVTLRCSPRSGDLSVYWYQQSLDQGLQFLIQYYNGEERAKGNILERFSAQQFPDLHSELNLSSLELGDSALYFCASSVGAGTSGRVTHEQYFGPGTRLTVT.

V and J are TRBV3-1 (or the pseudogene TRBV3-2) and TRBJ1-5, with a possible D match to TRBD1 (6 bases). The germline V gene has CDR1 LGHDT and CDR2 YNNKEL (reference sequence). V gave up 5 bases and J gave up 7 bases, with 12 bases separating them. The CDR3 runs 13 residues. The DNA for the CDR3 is TGTGCCAGCAGCGTTACAGGGAGACAGCCCCAGCATTTT. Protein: CASSVTGRQPQHF.